This T cell receptor (beta chain) appears in the sequencing data of a study of blood T cells in healthy people across ages. V lost 3 bases and J 4 bases, leaving 21 bases between the germline ends. This CDR3 is 16 amino acids long. Germline loops: CDR1 SQVTM, CDR2 ANQGSEA. A J-beta primer mix and a sample-barcoded 5' primer were used in a second PCR of roughly 7 to 12 cycles. One entry per CDR3 protein, called by TCRdb with MiXCR from the 5' RACE reads. The sample has approximately 800,000 distinct CDR3 sequences, more than 50% seen once. Sequenced sample: blood. The rearrangement links TRBV29-1 to TRBJ1-2, with a tentative D call TRBD1 (6 bases). The clonotype was recovered from a man aged 35-49 years in good health. CDR3 sequence reads: CSVDGTSLNPRYGYTF. The CDR3 region has the DNA TGCAGCGTTGACGGGACATCGCTCAACCCGCGCTATGGCTACACCTTC.